These 8 T cell receptor beta chains were all obtained from the same sample, sequenced in a study of regulatory T cells in long-lasting Graves disease. Stated time point: persistent/refractory GD, antithyroid drugs over 5 years with positive TRAb. The authors made the TCR library using RNA they extracted from PBMCs. The authors built TCR beta libraries using iRepertoire HTBI primers and Arm-PCR of CDR3 regions. TCRdb used MiXCR to reprocess the multiplex PCR reads, holding one entry per CDR3 protein. The data show around 460,000 distinct CDR3 sequences, about 20% seen once. This sample comprised peripheral blood mononuclear cells (PBMCs), obtained when the disease was refractory, from a patient treated with antithyroid drugs. The receptors originated from a female donor with Graves disease.

This sequence joins TRBV7-9 and TRBJ1-2; D remains unclear. The CDR3 consists of 13 residues. Germline V gene sequence: CDR1 SEHNR, CDR2 FQNEAQ (reference sequence). V gave up 3 bases and J gave up 11 bases, with 16 bases separating them. CDR3 sequence reads: CASSLEQTVGYTF. CDR3 DNA sequence: TGTGCCAGCAGCTTGGAACAGACCGTCGGGTACACCTTC.

This clonotype was counted ten times or more. The chain employs TRBV12-3 or TRBV12-4 and TRBJ2-2; D ambiguous. This CDR3 region has 15 residues. Trimming pared 8 bases from V and 1 base from J, leaving 14 bases between. The CDR3 coding sequence is TGTGCCAGCTCTTTACCAGGTTTGAACACCGGGGAGCTGTTTTTT. Protein sequence: CASSLPGLNTGELFF.

This clonotype was counted at least ten times. The chain uses TRBV28 and TRBJ2-5; no clear D gene. The germline V and J ends were trimmed by 1 base and 5 bases, with 11 bases remaining between them. The CDR3 runs to 14 residues. Germline CDR1 MDHEN, CDR2 SYDVKM. The CDR3 loop is CASSLFRREETQYF. In DNA, the CDR3 is TGTGCCAGCAGTTTATTCCGACGCGAGGAGACCCAGTACTTC.

Worth noting for this clonotype: This may be a read error: a much more frequent sequence differs by one nucleotide. The CDR3 is CASSLAPGEDSPLHF. Here the CDR3 DNA reads TGTGCCAGCAGCTTAGCTCCAGGGGAGGATTCACCCCTCCACTTT. This chain links TRBV7-2 with TRBJ1-6, with TRBD1 as a possible D gene (6 bases). The germline CDR1 and CDR2 sequences are SGHTA and FQGNSA. The CDR3 has 15 residues. The V end was cut by 0 bases, the J end by 8 bases, with 11 bases between. Combining the CDR3 with reference TRBV7-2 and TRBJ1-6 gives the whole variable domain GAGVSQSPSNKVTEKGKDVELRCDPISGHTALYWYRQSLGQGLEFLIYFQGNSAPDKSGLPSDRFSAERTGGSVSTLTIQRTQQEDSAVYLCASSLAPGEDSPLHFGNGTRLTVT.

Ten or more counts support this clonotype. The V call is TRBV6-2 or TRBV6-3, the J call TRBJ2-7, with 9 bases identical to TRBD1. Germline V lookup: CDR1 MNHEY, CDR2 SVGEGT. With V trimmed by 6 bases and J by 1 base, 10 bases remained unmatched. The CDR3 consists of 16 residues. The DNA for the CDR3 is TGTGCCAGCAGCAAGGATCCTGGGACAGGGTCCTACGAGCAGTACTTC. This encodes CASSKDPGTGSYEQYF.

This clonotype showed up just a few times. This rearrangement joins TRBV5-1 to TRBJ2-7, with D perhaps assigned TRBD1 or TRBD2 (5 bases each). The V end was cut by 4 bases, the J end by 5 bases, with 16 bases between. This CDR3 is 14 amino acids long. Looked up from germline, CDR1 is SGHRS and CDR2 is YFSETQ. The chain's CDR3 is CASSQGPNGNEQYF. The CDR3 DNA reads TGCGCCAGCAGCCAGGGACCCAACGGCAACGAGCAGTACTTC.

The chain is built from TRBV7-2 and TRBJ2-1; the match to TRBD2 covers 9 bases. Looked up from germline, CDR1 is SGHTA and CDR2 is FQGNSA. V shed 4 bases, J shed 4 bases, and the junction held 8 bases outside the gene matches. The CDR3 totals 16 residues. The CDR3 spells CASSSLVTSGYNEQFF. The CDR3 bases are TGTGCCAGCAGCTCCCTGGTGACTAGCGGATACAATGAGCAGTTCTTC.

Only one count was recorded for this clonotype. V and J are TRBV10-3 and TRBJ2-2; D remains ambiguous. Trimming shortened V by 4 bases and J by 5 bases, and 8 bases separated the two germline ends. This CDR3 comprises 13 residues. Germline-derived CDR1 and CDR2 are ENHRY and SYGVKD. This CDR3 is CAISGSGTGELFF. The CDR3 DNA sequence: TGTGCCATCAGTGGATCCGGTACCGGGGAGCTGTTTTTT.